A selection of T cell receptor beta chains follows, all from one sample in a study of T cells after yellow fever vaccination. TCRdb redid the calling of the 5' RACE reads with MiXCR, one entry per CDR3 protein. The data show 140,000 to 150,000 distinct CDR3 sequences, under 8% seen once. The specimen was CD4+ T cells sorted from PBMCs, collected 10 days after the yellow fever booster vaccination. These TCRs come from a man aged 30-40 years who received the YFV17D yellow fever vaccine. Each CDR3 is given without its conserved first and last residue.

TRBV12-3/TRBV12-4	TRBJ1-2	ASSIGQDYGYT
TRBV7-9	TRBJ2-7	ASSGSGTGFNEQY
TRBV5-1	TRBJ2-1	ASSPIVIGLAGDEQF
TRBV6-1	TRBJ2-7	ATLGQGLNYEQY
TRBV12-3/TRBV12-4	TRBJ2-1	AIWTSNNEQF
TRBV20-1	TRBJ2-7	SATRPGAVEQY
TRBV3-1	TRBJ2-2	ASSPPYGSGELF
TRBV5-1	TRBJ2-3	ASSLASGPTDTQY
TRBV27	TRBJ2-6	ASSSRDASSGANVLT
TRBV30	TRBJ2-2	ASSSQERHGELF
TRBV10-3	TRBJ2-2	AISEATGELF
TRBV15	TRBJ2-1	ATSRDRGSGAFSYNEQF
TRBV20-1	TRBJ2-3	SAGQSDTQY
TRBV6-2/TRBV6-3	TRBJ2-1	ASSQRTVEQF
TRBV12-3/TRBV12-4	TRBJ1-5	ASRTTGTMQPQH
TRBV20-1	TRBJ2-3	ALRGIRSLSTDTQY
TRBV5-1	TRBJ2-7	ASDPWREGLHEQY
TRBV12-3/TRBV12-4	TRBJ1-2	ASSLRGQGYGYT
TRBV9	TRBJ2-3	ASSVDGASGRVSDTQY
TRBV7-3	TRBJ2-7	ASSQDLYYEQY
TRBV20-1	TRBJ2-2	SATSGSGTGELF
TRBV12-3/TRBV12-4	TRBJ2-7	ASSLGQGGSYEQY
TRBV7-9	TRBJ1-1	ASSLEGVGAF
TRBV30	TRBJ2-7	AWMESGLSYEQY
TRBV7-2	TRBJ2-5	ASSSTGDRTQY
TRBV2	TRBJ2-2	ASSVVRGNTGELF
TRBV5-1	TRBJ2-1	ASSLGQGSYNEQF
TRBV23-1	TRBJ2-1	ASSQVGGSEQF
TRBV12-3/TRBV12-4	TRBJ2-5	ASREPGGGETQY
TRBV24-1	TRBJ1-5	ATSDWGEGNQPQH
TRBV18	TRBJ2-1	ASSPYQGDEQF
TRBV29-1	TRBJ2-3	SASSGTGDTQY